These 15 T cell receptor beta chains share one sample of origin, sequenced in a study of somatic mutations in cytotoxic T cells in rheumatoid arthritis. Using immunoSEQ multiplex PCR, the repertoire was profiled, and TCRdb retains in-frame clones only, with some absent. Of more than 9,000 clones listed, over 75% are singletons. The sample taken for sequencing was CD8+ T cells sorted from blood. The receptor set was obtained from an adult with rheumatoid arthritis.

The chain couples TRBV7-9 to TRBJ2-1; no reliable D call. The CDR3 has 15 residues. Germline CDR1 reads SEHNR; CDR2 reads FQNEAQ (reference sequence). V dropped 1 base and J dropped 8 bases, with 15 bases sitting between them. The chain's CDR3 is CASSLVSAARHEQFF. The DNA for the CDR3 is TGTGCCAGCAGCTTAGTGTCGGCAGCCCGTCATGAGCAGTTCTTC.

This rearrangement joins TRBV5-1 to TRBJ2-3, with 7 bases aligning to TRBD2. This CDR3 region has 16 residues. J was trimmed by 2 bases and V by 0 bases; bases with no gene match: 6. Germline V gives CDR1 SGHRS, CDR2 YFSETQ. The CDR3 DNA sequence: TGCGCCAGCAGCTTGGAGGTGAGCGGGAACACAGATACGCAGTATTTT. It codes for CASSLEVSGNTDTQYF.

In its sample, this clone was seen once. V and J are TRBV29-1 and TRBJ2-5; D is undetermined. Trimming stripped 4 bases from V and 4 bases from J, with 10 bases between. The CDR3 contains 12 residues. Germline CDR1 and CDR2: SQVTM and ANQGSEA. In DNA form, the CDR3 reads TGCAGCGTTGTCCCCTTGGGAGAGACCCAGTACTTC. It codes for CSVVPLGETQYF. Variable domain in full (rest from reference TRBV29-1 and TRBJ2-5): SAVISQKPSRDICQRGTSLTIQCQVDSQVTMMFWYRQQPGQSLTLIATANQGSEATYESGFVIDKFPISRPNLTFSTLTVSNMSPEDSSIYLCSVVPLGETQYFGPGTRLLVL.

The rearrangement joins TRBV19 to TRBJ2-7, with D hard to call. CDR1 is LNHDA and CDR2 is SQIVND in the germline V gene (reference sequence). The germline V and J ends were trimmed by 5 bases and 3 bases, with 14 bases remaining between them. CDR3 length: 14 amino acids. CDR3 sequence reads: CASSRGPAHYEQYF. CDR3 in DNA: TGTGCCAGTAGTCGTGGGCCGGCCCACTACGAGCAGTACTTC.

This clone occurred once. The rearrangement joins TRBV6-4 to TRBJ1-4; a weak D match, TRBD1 (6 bases). The germline V gene has CDR1 MRHNA and CDR2 SNTAGT. Trimming removed 6 bases from V and 5 bases from J, with 13 bases in between. This CDR3 region has 14 residues. Here the CDR3 DNA reads TGTGCCAGCAGCCTACAGGGAGGGAATGAAAAACTGTTTTTT. The encoded protein is CASSLQGGNEKLFF.

V usage is TRBV28 and J usage is TRBJ1-1; 7 nucleotides align to TRBD1. With V trimmed by 4 bases and J by 6 bases, 11 bases remained unmatched. Germline V CDR1 and CDR2: MDHEN, SYDVKM. The CDR3 covers 15 residues. Written as DNA, the CDR3 is TGTGCCAGCAGTTCGTATCAGACAGGGTCGGCTGAAGCTTTCTTT. As protein: CASSSYQTGSAEAFF.

The chain combines TRBV14 with TRBJ1-2; TRBD1 matches at 7 bases. The length of the CDR3 is 16 residues. Germline CDR1 and CDR2: SGHDN and FVKESK. V was pared by 4 bases and J by 2 bases, with 10 bases of the junction left unmatched. The CDR3 sequence is CASSLTGTASNYGYTF. In DNA, the CDR3 is TGTGCCAGCAGCCTAACCGGGACAGCCTCGAACTATGGCTACACCTTC.

The V and J genes are TRBV19 and TRBJ2-1; the D gene is possibly TRBD1 (5 bases). CDR3 size: 11 residues. The germline gives CDR1 LNHDA, CDR2 SQIVND (reference sequence). CDR3 nucleotide sequence: TGTGCAGCAGGGTCCTACAATGAGCAGTTCTTC. Residues: CAAGSYNEQFF.

The chain joins TRBV18 to TRBJ2-5, with TRBD2 as a possible D gene (5 bases). V gave up 3 bases and J gave up 3 bases, with 8 bases separating them. Looked up from germline, CDR1 is KGHSH and CDR2 is LQKENI. This CDR3 has 13 residues. The DNA for the CDR3 is TGTGCCAGCTCACCCGGGGATAAAGAGACCCAGTACTTC. It encodes CASSPGDKETQYF.

The chain combines TRBV5-1 with TRBJ2-7, with a weak D call TRBD2 (6 bases). In germline, CDR1 is SGHRS, CDR2 YFSETQ. Trimming cost V 0 bases and J 3 bases, with 10 bases left between them. There are 14 residues in the CDR3. CDR3 coding DNA: TGCGCCAGCAGCTTGGAAGGGGACTTCTACGAGCAGTACTTC. Encoded protein: CASSLEGDFYEQYF. The full variable domain, completed using reference TRBV5-1 and TRBJ2-7, is KAGVTQTPRYLIKTRGQQVTLSCSPISGHRSVSWYQQTPGQGLQFLFEYFSETQRNKGNFPGRFSGRQFSNSRSEMNVSTLELGDSALYLCASSLEGDFYEQYFGPGTRLTVT.

The chain joins TRBV4-3 to TRBJ2-6; a possible D gene is TRBD1 (6 bases). The CDR3 is 14 amino acids. Germline CDR1 is LGHNA and CDR2 is YSLEER. The germline V and J ends were trimmed by 5 bases and 4 bases, with 9 bases remaining between them. CDR3 residues: CASSYGTGANVLTF. CDR3 in DNA: TGCGCCAGCAGCTACGGGACAGGGGCCAACGTCCTGACTTTC.

This chain connects TRBV4-1 to TRBJ2-4; D gene unclear. The germline gives CDR1 MGHRA, CDR2 YSYEKL. Trimming took off 2 bases at V and 5 bases at J, with 7 bases between the two ends. This CDR3 is 13 amino acids long. The CDR3 DNA reads as TGCGCCAGCAGCCAACGCCGAGAAAACATTCAGTACTTC. This encodes CASSQRRENIQYF.

V usage is TRBV27 and J usage is TRBJ2-7; D is ambiguous. V lost 0 bases, J lost 2 bases, and 5 bases lay in between. This CDR3 is 13 amino acids long. The germline V gene encodes CDR1 MNHEY and CDR2 SMNVEV (reference sequence). The CDR3 DNA reads as TGTGCCAGCAGTTTATCGGTGACCTACGAGCAGTACTTC. This gives the protein CASSLSVTYEQYF.

This clone was observed a single time. V gene TRBV7-6 combines with J gene TRBJ2-7; 11 nucleotides agree with TRBD1. Germline assignment: CDR1 SGHVS and CDR2 FNYEAQ. V trimming: 5 bases; J trimming: 5 bases; junction bases outside the gene matches: 8. This CDR3 contains 15 residues. CDR3 residues: CASSLRTGGIHEQYF. CDR3 coding DNA: TGTGCCAGCAGCCTACGGACAGGGGGCATCCACGAGCAGTACTTC.

The CDR3 DNA reads TGTGCCAGCAGTTTAAGCCCGCAGGATAGCAATCAGCCCCAGCATTTT. Translation: CASSLSPQDSNQPQHF. The chain links TRBV28 to TRBJ1-5; D call uncertain. The CDR3 sequence is 16 residues long. The V end was cut by 2 bases, the J end by 0 bases, with 11 bases between. The germline gives CDR1 MDHEN, CDR2 SYDVKM.